The entry that follows covers one T cell receptor (beta chain) sequence. The CDR3 runs 12 residues. Germline CDR1 and CDR2: SQVTM and ANQGSEA. Deletions cut 4 bases from V and 2 bases from J, with 9 bases between. The sample belongs to a study of T cell responses to AZD1222 COVID-19 vaccine. The data were produced by immunoSEQ multiplex PCR, yet TCRdb's version contains in-frame clones alone and is incomplete. The sample shows 60,000 to 65,000 clones, less than 90% of them seen only once. The receptor comes from an adult in good health. Specimen: peripheral blood, collected on day 0 of AZD1222 vaccination. This sequence joins TRBV29-1 and TRBJ2-7; D gene unclear. CDR3 sequence: CSVGHQTYEQYF. CDR3 DNA: TGCAGCGTTGGACACCAAACCTACGAGCAGTACTTC.